The 9 T cell receptor beta chains in this list originate from one sample, sequenced in a study of cytomegalovirus exposure and HLA in healthy donors. Researchers ran the PCR with 60 Vbeta and 13 Jbeta primers. The protocol was immunoSEQ multiplex PCR, while the TCRdb copy is restricted to in-frame clones and leaves out a portion. Recorded for this sample: 35,000 to 45,000 clones. Sequenced: PBMCs. These receptors were collected from a human donor in good health.

The V gene is TRBV5-6, the J gene TRBJ1-1; D remains ambiguous. Trimming took off 3 bases at V and 8 bases at J, with 11 bases between the two ends. The CDR3 length is 12 residues. Germline assignment: CDR1 SGHDT and CDR2 YYEEEE. The CDR3 sequence is CASSSTTGEAFF. The CDR3 region has the DNA TGTGCCAGCAGCTCGACGACCGGGGAAGCTTTCTTT. The full variable domain, completed using reference TRBV5-6 and TRBJ1-1, is DAGVTQSPTHLIKTRGQQVTLRCSPKSGHDTVSWYQQALGQGPQFIFQYYEEEERQRGNFPDRFSGHQFPNYSSELNVNALLLGDSALYLCASSSTTGEAFFGQGTRLTVV.

The V and J genes are TRBV7-9 and TRBJ1-2; D gene uncertain. The CDR3 covers 14 residues. V was clipped by 5 bases and J by 4 bases, with 14 bases between them. Germline CDR1 reads SEHNR; CDR2 reads FQNEAQ (reference sequence). The CDR3 coding sequence is TGTGCCAGCAGCGCCACAAAGAAACCCTATGGCTACACCTTC. This encodes CASSATKKPYGYTF.

The V gene is TRBV9, the J gene TRBJ2-1; 12 bases are shared with TRBD2. Germline CDR1 SGDLS, CDR2 YYNGEE. Trimming at V came to 3 bases and at J to 0 bases, leaving 4 bases not matched to a gene. There are 17 residues in the CDR3. The CDR3 region has the DNA TGTGCCAGCAGCGAAGGACTAGCGGGGAGCTCCTACAATGAGCAGTTCTTC. Translation gives CASSEGLAGSSYNEQFF.

This chain links TRBV6-1 with TRBJ2-7, with 8 bases identical to TRBD1. The CDR3 length is 16 residues. After removal of 0 bases from V and 4 bases from J, the junction contained 8 bases not matched to a gene. Germline CDR1 MNHNS, CDR2 SASEGT. CDR3 in DNA: TGTGCCAGCAGTGAAGCGCAAAAGAGGACAGGGTACGAGCAGTACTTC. Protein sequence: CASSEAQKRTGYEQYF.

This CDR3 is CASSLERAFGAEAFF. In DNA, the CDR3 is TGCGCCAGCAGCTTGGAGAGGGCCTTCGGCGCTGAAGCTTTCTTT. This sequence joins TRBV5-1 and TRBJ1-1; no definite D call. The CDR3 loop spans 15 amino acids. Germline CDR1 SGHRS, CDR2 YFSETQ. V shed 0 bases and J shed 6 bases, with 15 bases lying between them.

The chain recombines TRBV27 with TRBJ2-3; 7 bases map to TRBD1. With 7 bases clipped from V and 4 bases from J, the junction kept 17 bases outside the gene matches. Germline CDR1 is MNHEY and CDR2 is SMNVEV (reference sequence). The CDR3 is 17 residues long. Here the CDR3 DNA reads TGTGCCAGCACCCCCGTCCACAGGGGCCTCTTCTCAGATACGCAGTATTTT. Residues: CASTPVHRGLFSDTQYF.

This CDR3 is CASSRTSGTGNNQPQHF. The CDR3 DNA reads TGTGCCAGTAGTAGAACTTCCGGGACAGGGAACAATCAGCCCCAGCATTTT. The V call is TRBV19, the J call TRBJ1-5; 9 bases are a match to TRBD1. From germline, CDR1 is LNHDA and CDR2 SQIVND (reference sequence). There are 17 residues in the CDR3. V gave up 4 bases and J gave up 3 bases; unmatched junction bases: 10.

The genes are TRBV19 and TRBJ1-5, with no clear D. The CDR3 spans 15 residues. V lost 7 bases and J lost 0, with 13 bases in between. In germline, CDR1 is LNHDA, CDR2 SQIVND (reference sequence). The CDR3 loop is CASKNRPYSNQPQHF. CDR3 coding DNA: TGTGCCAGTAAAAACAGACCTTATAGCAATCAGCCCCAGCATTTT.

The chain has TRBV2 and TRBJ1-5; 9 positions match TRBD1. Germline CDR1 SNHLY, CDR2 FYNNEI. This CDR3 is built from 14 residues. Unmatched junction bases numbered 5, after V lost 4 bases and J lost 7 bases. CDR3 residues: CASSGGQGDQPQHF. CDR3 coding DNA: TGTGCCAGCAGTGGGGGACAGGGAGACCAGCCCCAGCATTTT. The full variable domain, with the rest looked up from reference TRBV2 and TRBJ1-5, is EPEVTQTPSHQVTQMGQEVILRCVPISNHLYFYWYRQILGQKVEFLVSFYNNEISEKSEIFDDQFSVERPDGSNFTLKIRSTKLEDSAMYFCASSGGQGDQPQHFGDGTRLSIL.